The next 14 T cell receptor beta chains were all read from a single sample in a study of immune heterogeneity within non-small cell lung tumors. TCR beta CDR3 was amplified by multiplex PCR, first round ten to eleven cycles, 32 V and 13 J primers. One entry per CDR3 protein, called by TCRdb with MiXCR from the multiplex PCR reads. The table lists 14,000 to 15,000 distinct CDR3 sequences, about 30% of them singletons. The authors used about 540 ng of bulk tumor genomic DNA per sample as template. Biopsies, several per primary tumor and spaced far apart, were collected during surgery. The cohort was untreated, with newly diagnosed non-small cell lung cancer undergoing curative surgery. Specimen: lung tumor tissue. These receptor sequences come from a man aged 40-49 years with non-small cell lung cancer.

Of note for this clonotype: The CDR3 ends on some other residue instead of the conserved phenylalanine or tryptophan, so this is likely a read error. No DNA is shown, since the ends of the CDR3 on it are uncertain; the CDR3 is the one TCRdb lists. V and J are TRBV30 and TRBJ1-5; the DNA was not compared with TRBD1, the D call given in the table. Per germline, CDR1 GTSNPN and CDR2 SVGIG (reference sequence). The CDR3 is 16 residues long, ends included. The CDR3 loop is CAWSNIIQGGNQPPHL.

There are many counts of this clonotype. The chain carries TRBV5-1 and TRBJ2-1; either TRBD1 or TRBD2 may supply D (5 bases each). The CDR3 extends over 14 amino acids. V was pared by 3 bases and J by 3 bases, with 10 bases between. In germline, CDR1 is SGHRS, CDR2 YFSETQ. CDR3 in DNA: TGCGCCAGCAGCTCCGGGACCCGCTACAATGAGCAGTTCTTC. As protein: CASSSGTRYNEQFF.

This clonotype counts as medium-sized (0.01 to 0.1%). The chain joins TRBV15 to TRBJ2-1; D perhaps matches TRBD2 (6 bases). Trimming shortened V by 1 base and J by 10 bases, and 17 bases separated the two germline ends. Germline V gene data show CDR1 as LNHNV and CDR2 as YYDKDF (reference sequence). This CDR3 contains 15 residues. CDR3 loop: CATSRVRETRFEQFF. For the CDR3, the DNA is TGTGCCACCAGCAGAGTCCGGGAGACTAGATTCGAGCAGTTCTTC. The entire variable domain, with the rest obtained from reference TRBV15 and TRBJ2-1, is as follows: DAMVIQNPRYQVTQFGKPVTLSCSQTLNHNVMYWYQQKSSQAPKLLFHYYDKDFNNEADTPDNFQSRRPNTSFCFLDIRSPGLGDTAMYLCATSRVRETRFEQFFGPGTRLTVL.

The chain couples TRBV7-8 to TRBJ2-5; TRBD1 or TRBD2 may be the D gene (5 bases each). The CDR3 sequence is 14 residues long. Trimming took 5 bases from V and 3 from J, leaving 13 bases between them. Looked up from germline, CDR1 is SGHVS and CDR2 is FQNEAQ. This CDR3 reads CASSPGPNEETQYF. The CDR3 DNA follows: TGTGCCAGCAGCCCGGGACCGAACGAAGAGACCCAGTACTTC.

This clonotype was found many times. V gene TRBV13 combines with J gene TRBJ1-2; D unclear. The germline gives CDR1 PRHDT, CDR2 FYEKMQ (reference sequence). Trimming pared 0 bases from V and 4 bases from J, leaving 9 bases between. The CDR3 contains 14 residues. The DNA for the CDR3 is TGTGCCAGCAGCTTAGGGGGAGCCTCCTATGGCTACACCTTC. Translating gives CASSLGGASYGYTF.

There are a few counts of this clonotype. The chain links TRBV16 to TRBJ1-1; possibly TRBD1 for D (5 bases). V was cut by 0 bases and J by 5 bases, with 16 bases left in between. The length of the CDR3 is 16 residues. The germline V gene has CDR1 KGHSY and CDR2 FQNENV. For the CDR3, the DNA is TGTGCCAGCAGCCAATCAGGTGGGGGAGGAAGGACTGAAGCTTTCTTT. It codes for CASSQSGGGGRTEAFF.

This clonotype was found a few times. This chain joins TRBV20-1 and TRBJ1-2, with D possibly being TRBD1 (6 bases). V lost 5 bases, J lost 4 bases, and 23 bases lay in between. The CDR3 runs 16 residues. Germline V CDR1 and CDR2: DFQATT, SNEGSKA (reference sequence). For the CDR3, the DNA is TGCAGTGCTCCAGTGGGGGGCGCTCCGCAACGCTATGGCTACACCTTC. Translated, it gives CSAPVGGAPQRYGYTF.

This clonotype is medium-sized (0.01 to 0.1%) by share. This rearrangement joins TRBV7-6 to TRBJ2-1; 7 nucleotides agree with TRBD1. After removal of 5 bases from V and 8 bases from J, the junction contained 9 bases not matched to a gene. This CDR3 has 14 residues. Per germline, CDR1 SGHVS and CDR2 FNYEAQ. This chain's CDR3 is CASSRDRVRDEQFF. As DNA, the CDR3 is TGTGCCAGCAGCCGAGACAGGGTTCGCGATGAGCAGTTCTTC.

Ten or more counts support this clonotype. The chain carries TRBV19 and TRBJ1-2; 7 nucleotides match TRBD1. This CDR3 is built from 15 residues. Unmatched junction bases numbered 8, after V lost 3 bases and J lost 4 bases. Per the germline V gene, CDR1 is LNHDA and CDR2 is SQIVND (reference sequence). The CDR3 nucleotides read TGTGCCAGTAGTATTTCCCCAGGGGGGGCCTATGGCTACACCTTC. Translated: CASSISPGGAYGYTF.

This clonotype appeared many times. The V call is TRBV14, the J call TRBJ2-1; D gene uncertain. V was shortened by 4 bases and J by 5 bases, with 6 bases between the two germline ends. The germline CDR1 and CDR2 sequences are SGHDN and FVKESK. The CDR3 loop spans 12 amino acids. The DNA for the CDR3 is TGTGCCAGCAGCCTCACCCACAATGAGCAGTTCTTC. Its translation is CASSLTHNEQFF.

Only a few counts were recorded for this clonotype. The chain couples TRBV3-1 to TRBJ2-7; either TRBD1 or TRBD2 may supply D (5 bases each). Germline CDR1 and CDR2: LGHDT and YNNKEL (reference sequence). Trimming removed 1 base at V and 3 bases at J, with 13 bases between. This CDR3 region has 15 residues. The CDR3 DNA follows: TGTGCCAGCAGCCAAGGGCCGGGACCCCGCTACGAGCAGTACTTC. Its translation: CASSQGPGPRYEQYF.

A word on this clonotype: A much larger clonotype is one base distant, so this may be a read error. This chain connects TRBV7-2 to TRBJ1-2; D unresolved. The V and J ends lost 2 bases and 2 bases respectively, with 6 bases between them. The CDR3 totals 13 residues. Germline CDR1 and CDR2: SGHTA and FQGNSA. The CDR3 bases are TGTGCCAGCAGCTTATTGGGGAACTATGGCTACACCTTC. Translated: CASSLLGNYGYTF.

A word on this clonotype: Since a much larger clone is just one base distant, this may be a read error. The CDR3 DNA is TGTGCCAGCAGCTCCTACACATATACGCAGTATTTT. It codes for CASSSYTYTQYF. The chain recombines TRBV7-8 with TRBJ2-3; D is uncertain. The CDR3 runs to 12 residues. The germline V gene encodes CDR1 SGHVS and CDR2 FQNEAQ.

This clonotype has a count of ten or more. The CDR3 nucleotides read TGTGCCAGTAGTACCCAACTAGCGGGGCCCCTCACCGGGGAGCTGTTTTTT. Protein: CASSTQLAGPLTGELFF. This sequence joins TRBV19 and TRBJ2-2, with 10 bases fitting TRBD2. V gave up 4 bases and J gave up 4 bases; unmatched junction bases: 9. CDR1 is LNHDA, CDR2 SQIVND, per germline (reference sequence). This CDR3 is 17 amino acids long. Complete variable domain (other parts from reference TRBV19 and TRBJ2-2): DGGITQSPKYLFRKEGQNVTLSCEQNLNHDAMYWYRQDPGQGLRLIYYSQIVNDFQKGDIAEGYSVSREKKESFPLTVTSAQKNPTAFYLCASSTQLAGPLTGELFFGEGSRLTVL.